Listed below are T cell receptor beta chains from one sample, sequenced in a study of OX40 agonist ivuxolimab in advanced cancers. Profiled with immunoSEQ multiplex PCR; TCRdb holds only in-frame clones, not every one. The sample has about 75,000 clones, about nine tenths seen once. Sample: CD4+ or CD8+ T cells sorted from blood, taken in a trial of the OX40 agonist ivuxolimab. These TCRs come from an adult with an advanced solid tumor such as melanoma, head and neck, liver or kidney cancer. Each CDR3 is given with its conserved first and last residue. D genes are given only for firm matches. Only some rows state a clone size, as once, few, many or a class for expanded clones.

d_call clone_size j_call v_call cdr3_nt cdr3_aa
- - TRBJ1-1 TRBV7-2 TGTGCCAGCCGCTTAGGTATTGGGGCGGGCACTGAAGCTTTCTTT CASRLGIGAGTEAFF
TRBD1 once TRBJ2-3 TRBV4-2 TGTGCCAGCAGCCAAGATATACAGGGGAGCACAGATACGCAGTATTTT CASSQDIQGSTDTQYF
- - TRBJ2-1 TRBV5-4 TGTGCCAGCGCTTCCTACAGGTACAATGAGCAGTTCTTC CASASYRYNEQFF
- once TRBJ1-3 TRBV15 TGTGCCACCAGCTACTCTGGAAACACCATATATTTT CATSYSGNTIYF
TRBD1 - TRBJ1-5 TRBV28 TGTGCCAGCAGTTTATCCCCATCGGACAGGGGTTATCAGCCCCAGCATTTT CASSLSPSDRGYQPQHF
- few TRBJ1-2 TRBV6-6 TGTGCCAGCAGCACGACAGGTCCCAACTATGGCTACACCTTC CASSTTGPNYGYTF
- once TRBJ2-5 TRBV19 TGTGCCAGTAGTAGAAGGACGGCCGAGACCCAGTACTTC CASSRRTAETQYF
- - TRBJ1-1 TRBV5-1 TGCGCCAGCAGCTTGGTAGGCGGGGGGTTGAACACTGAAGCTTTCTTT CASSLVGGGLNTEAFF
- - TRBJ1-6 TRBV6-5 TGTGCCAGCAGTTACTCGTCTCGGGGTTCACCCCTCCACTTT CASSYSSRGSPLHF
TRBD1 - TRBJ1-6 TRBV14 TGTGCCAGCAGCCTCGGGACAGCCAATTCACCCCTCCACTTT CASSLGTANSPLHF
- once TRBJ2-4 TRBV7-9 TGTGCCAGCAGCCAAGGGACCCTAGCCAAAAACATTCAGTACTTC CASSQGTLAKNIQYF
TRBD1 - TRBJ1-2 TRBV19 TGTGCCAGTAGTATAGGAGCCTTATTGGGACAGTATGGCTACACCTTC CASSIGALLGQYGYTF
- - TRBJ1-2 TRBV10-3 TGTGCCATCAGTGATTCACAGTCGTATGGCTACACCTTC CAISDSQSYGYTF
- - TRBJ2-5 TRBV2 TGTGCCAGCAGTGGTCGCTCCACAGCGGTGACCGCGTACTTC CASSGRSTAVTAYF
- - TRBJ2-1 TRBV5-1 TGCGCCAGCAGCTTGGCCGGATCCTACAATGAGCAGTTCTTC CASSLAGSYNEQFF
- - TRBJ2-3 TRBV11-1 TGTGCCAGCAGCCCCACGCCAACACTAGAGACCACAGATACGCAGTATTTT CASSPTPTLETTDTQYF
TRBD1 once TRBJ1-4 TRBV4-3 TGCGCCAGCAGCCAAGCTACCGGCAGGGGGAATAATGAAAAACTGTTTTTT CASSQATGRGNNEKLFF
- - TRBJ1-4 TRBV18 TGTGCCAGCTCACCAACGCGACTTTCGGATGAAAAACTGTTTTTT CASSPTRLSDEKLFF
- - TRBJ1-2 TRBV6-6 TGTGCCAGCAGTTTATCGGGGGGAGAAGGGGGCTACACCTTC CASSLSGGEGGYTF
- - TRBJ1-1 TRBV11-3 TGTGCCAGCAGCTTTAAGGGCACTGAAGCTTTCTTT CASSFKGTEAFF
- - TRBJ1-6 TRBV7-9 TGTGCCAGCAGCTTACTAGGAGCCGGGGATAATTCACCCCTCCACTTT CASSLLGAGDNSPLHF
- - TRBJ1-5 TRBV6-5 TGTGCCAGCAGTTCAAAGTCGTCGAGGCAGCCCCAGCATTTT CASSSKSSRQPQHF
TRBD1 - TRBJ1-6 TRBV18 TGTGCCAGCTCACCTGGACAGGGGCAAGGTTCACCCCTCCACTTT CASSPGQGQGSPLHF
TRBD1 - TRBJ2-5 TRBV15 TGTGCCACCAGCAGAGATCGAAGGACAGGGATCGGGGAGACCCAGTACTTC CATSRDRRTGIGETQYF
- once TRBJ2-7 TRBV4-2 TGTGCCAGCAGCCCTTTAGGGACGACCTACGAGCAGTACTTC CASSPLGTTYEQYF
- medium-sized TRBJ1-1 TRBV19 TGTGCCAGTAGTATATGGGGCCCGACTGAAGCTTTCTTT CASSIWGPTEAFF
TRBD1 - TRBJ1-5 TRBV4-1 TGCGCCAGCAGCCAGTCTAAAACAGGGGCATATCAGCCCCAGCATTTT CASSQSKTGAYQPQHF
- once TRBJ2-1 TRBV7-3 TGTGCCAGCAGCTTAACGCGTGAGGCGTACAATGAGCAGTTCTTC CASSLTREAYNEQFF
TRBD1 - TRBJ1-1 TRBV5-1 TGCGCCAGCAGCCCGACAGGGGCCCCTGAAGCTTTCTTT CASSPTGAPEAFF
- - TRBJ2-5 TRBV18 TGTGCCAGCTCCCGCGACAGGCAAGAGACCCAGTACTTC CASSRDRQETQYF
- - TRBJ1-4 TRBV28 TGTGCCAGCAGTCCCCCGAGTAGAACGGAAAAACTGTTTTTT CASSPPSRTEKLFF
- once TRBJ1-5 TRBV19 TGTGCCAGTAGTATAAGTGTCATTCAGCCCCAGCATTTT CASSISVIQPQHF
- - TRBJ2-5 TRBV2 TGTGCCAGCAGTGTTGGTACGCCAGAGACCCAGTACTTC CASSVGTPETQYF
TRBD1 - TRBJ2-2 TRBV9 TGTGCCAGCAGCGGACAGGGGTCACGGGGCGGGGAGCTGTTTTTT CASSGQGSRGGELFF
TRBD1 - TRBJ1-2 TRBV5-4 TGTGCCAGCAGCTCATATCGCAGGGGGCATTATGGCTACACCTTC CASSSYRRGHYGYTF
TRBD1 - TRBJ1-1 TRBV4-1 TGCGCCAGCAGCCAAGCAGGTCGGACAGGGAGGACTGAAGCTTTCTTT CASSQAGRTGRTEAFF
TRBD1 - TRBJ1-2 TRBV4-1 TGCGCCAGCAGCCGAGGACAGGGGGCGGGTGGCTACACCTTC CASSRGQGAGGYTF
TRBD2 - TRBJ2-1 TRBV19 TGTGCCAGTAGTACCAGCGGGGGGAGCAATGAGCAGTTCTTC CASSTSGGSNEQFF
- - TRBJ1-2 TRBV7-8 TGTGCCAGCAGCTTAAATCCGACGGCCCGGGGGTATGGCTACACCTTC CASSLNPTARGYGYTF
TRBD1 - TRBJ1-4 TRBV7-6 TGTGCCAGCAGCCCGCGGACAGGCCTTAATGAAAAACTGTTTTTT CASSPRTGLNEKLFF
TRBD1 - TRBJ1-3 TRBV18 TGTGCCAGCTCACCGGACAGGGAGGCCTGGAACACCATATATTTT CASSPDREAWNTIYF
- - TRBJ1-5 TRBV7-9 TGTGCCAGCAGCTCAATCGCAGGGTTAAGCAATCAGCCCCAGCATTTT CASSSIAGLSNQPQHF
- - TRBJ1-2 TRBV4-2 TGTGCCAGCAGCCAAGGGTATTATGGCTACACCTTC CASSQGYYGYTF
TRBD1 - TRBJ1-5 TRBV29-1 TGCAGCGTCCGAGTGGACAGGGGGCTGCCCCAGCATTTT CSVRVDRGLPQHF
- few TRBJ2-3 TRBV4-2 TGTGCCAGCAGCCAAGCTTCGGGGGCAAGCACAGATACGCAGTATTTT CASSQASGASTDTQYF
- - TRBJ2-7 TRBV6-6 TGTGCCAGCAGTTACTCCCAGCAGGGAGGCGAGCAGTACTTC CASSYSQQGGEQYF
- - TRBJ2-3 TRBV7-2 TGTGCCAGCAGCCCCTCACTCGGAGGGGCGGCGAATACGCAGTATTTT CASSPSLGGAANTQYF
TRBD1 - TRBJ1-5 TRBV7-2 TGTGCCAGCAGACAGGGGAATCAGCCCCAGCATTTT CASRQGNQPQHF
- - TRBJ2-3 TRBV9 TGTGCCAGCAGCGTCCGAGTGGGTTCTAGCACAGATACGCAGTATTTT CASSVRVGSSTDTQYF
- - TRBJ2-7 TRBV2 TGTGCCAGCAGGATAGACAGCCGAGCCTACGAGCAGTACTTC CASRIDSRAYEQYF
- - TRBJ1-1 TRBV19 TGTGCCAGTAGTATAGTTTTGGGAGCTAAGAACACTGAAGCTTTCTTT CASSIVLGAKNTEAFF
- - TRBJ1-6 TRBV7-2 TGTGCCAGCAGCCGACAGACCTATAATTCACCCCTCCACTTT CASSRQTYNSPLHF
TRBD1 - TRBJ2-5 TRBV5-4 TGTGCCAGCAGCTCCCGACAGGGTGAAACCCAGTACTTC CASSSRQGETQYF
- once TRBJ1-1 TRBV6-1 TGTGCCAGCAGTCACATGGGGGGGATGAACACTGAAGCTTTCTTT CASSHMGGMNTEAFF
- - TRBJ2-5 TRBV18 TGTGCCAGCTCACCCGGAGCAGGCGGAGAGACCCAGTACTTC CASSPGAGGETQYF
TRBD2 - TRBJ2-7 TRBV27 TGTGCCAGCAGTTGGCTGGATCGGGAGGACGAGCAGTACTTC CASSWLDREDEQYF
TRBD1 - TRBJ1-1 TRBV5-1 TGCGCCAGCAGCTTCGGGACAGGGGGAGGGAACACTGAAGCTTTCTTT CASSFGTGGGNTEAFF
TRBD2 - TRBJ2-5 TRBV29-1 TGCAGCGTTGCGGGGGGAGCCGGGCCTGAAGAGACCCAGTACTTC CSVAGGAGPEETQYF
- - TRBJ1-5 TRBV4-3 TGCGCCAGCAGCCAAGAGAGGAATCAGCCCCAGCATTTT CASSQERNQPQHF
- - TRBJ1-4 TRBV4-3 TGCGCCAGCAGCCAAGATCATGAGGCAACTAATGAAAAACTGTTTTTT CASSQDHEATNEKLFF